A single sample gave rise to the 31 T cell receptor beta chains below, sequenced in a study of T cell responses to AZD1222 COVID-19 vaccine. The method was immunoSEQ multiplex PCR; TCRdb's version includes in-frame clones alone and lacks a portion of them. The table includes about 110,000 clones, 87% detected once. The specimen was peripheral blood, collected 28 days after the second AZD1222 dose. These TCRs come from an adult who received the AZD1222 COVID-19 vaccine.

The chain couples TRBV7-9 to TRBJ2-1; D perhaps matches TRBD2 (6 bases). CDR1 SEHNR and CDR2 FQNEAQ come from the germline V gene (reference sequence). The CDR3 consists of 15 residues. V lost 4 bases and J 1 base, leaving 11 bases between the germline ends. The CDR3 nucleotides are TGTGCCAGCAGCTCGGAAGCGGGTTCCTACAATGAGCAGTTCTTC. Its translation is CASSSEAGSYNEQFF.

The V and J genes are TRBV15 and TRBJ2-5; possible D gene TRBD1, 6 bases. V lost 1 base to trimming and J lost 5 bases, with 17 bases between them. The CDR3 is 16 residues long. Germline V gene lookup returns CDR1 LNHNV and CDR2 YYDKDF (reference sequence). The CDR3 reads CATSRVMTGRDETQYF. The CDR3 nucleotides are TGTGCCACCAGCAGAGTTATGACAGGCCGTGACGAGACCCAGTACTTC.

The chain has TRBV28 and TRBJ2-1, with 8 bases that match TRBD1. The CDR3 contains 14 residues. Germline CDR1 reads MDHEN; CDR2 reads SYDVKM. V was pared by 6 bases and J by 3 bases, with 4 bases of the junction left unmatched. CDR3 nucleotide sequence: TGTGCCAGCAGACGGACAGGGAGCTACAATGAGCAGTTCTTC. Protein sequence: CASRRTGSYNEQFF.

V usage is TRBV5-5 and J usage is TRBJ1-4; D call uncertain. With 5 bases removed from V and 0 bases from J, the gap between germline ends came to 14 bases. The CDR3 is made up of 16 amino acids. Germline V gene sequence: CDR1 SGHKS, CDR2 YYEKEE (reference sequence). The CDR3 nucleotides are TGTGCCAGCAGTTCCGACTCAGGAGCAACTAATGAAAAACTGTTTTTT. Protein product: CASSSDSGATNEKLFF.

In this sample, this clone turned up once. The CDR3 reads CAWSLGQGLGLTDTQYF. The CDR3 DNA reads as TGTGCCTGGAGTCTCGGACAGGGACTGGGATTGACAGATACGCAGTATTTT. The V gene is TRBV30, the J gene TRBJ2-3; 8 nucleotides align to TRBD1. The V and J ends lost 2 bases and 3 bases, in that order; junction bases with no gene match: 13. The germline V gene encodes CDR1 GTSNPN and CDR2 SVGIG (reference sequence). This CDR3 spans 17 amino acids.

V is TRBV28 and J is TRBJ2-7; D uncertain. V was trimmed by 3 bases and J by 4 bases, leaving 7 bases between them. Germline CDR1 MDHEN, CDR2 SYDVKM. This CDR3 is built from 12 residues. The DNA for the CDR3 is TGTGCCAGCAGTTTCGTAGGGTACGAGCAGTACTTC. It codes for CASSFVGYEQYF.

Comment on this clone: The sample has other DNA sequences that encode this CDR3 too. The genes are TRBV5-1 and TRBJ1-2; 8 bases match TRBD1. Germline values: CDR1 SGHRS, CDR2 YFSETQ. This CDR3 contains 14 residues. V gave up 0 bases and J gave up 4 bases; unmatched junction bases: 2. The DNA for the CDR3 is TGCGCCAGCAGCTTGGGGGACAGGATCTATGGCTACACCTTC. The encoded protein is CASSLGDRIYGYTF.

The chain couples TRBV7-3 to TRBJ1-1; 9 nucleotides line up with TRBD1. Per germline, CDR1 SGHTA and CDR2 FQGTGA. Trimming took 5 bases from V and 4 from J; bases not matched to a gene: 2. This CDR3 region has 13 residues. The CDR3 protein is CASSMTGGTEAFF. The CDR3 DNA is TGTGCCAGCAGCATGACAGGGGGCACTGAAGCTTTCTTT. The full variable domain, in which reference TRBV7-3 and TRBJ1-1 provide the parts outside the CDR3, is GAGVSQTPSNKVTEKGKYVELRCDPISGHTALYWYRQSLGQGPEFLIYFQGTGAADDSGLPNDRFFAVRPEGSVSTLKIQRTERGDSAVYLCASSMTGGTEAFFGQGTRLTVV.

This rearrangement joins TRBV30 to TRBJ2-5; TRBD1 might be the D (6 bases). With 0 bases removed from V and 3 bases from J, the gap between germline ends came to 20 bases. This CDR3 spans 17 amino acids. In germline, CDR1 is GTSNPN, CDR2 SVGIG (reference sequence). As DNA, the CDR3 is TGTGCCTGGAGTGTAGTACGACATTCTACAGGGAAAGAGACCCAGTACTTC. This gives the protein CAWSVVRHSTGKETQYF.

The chain has TRBV9 and TRBJ1-1; D call uncertain. The CDR3 contains 15 residues. From germline, CDR1 is SGDLS and CDR2 YYNGEE. V was shortened by 0 bases and J by 4 bases, with 13 bases between the two germline ends. This CDR3 reads CASSVGREPGTEAFF. DNA of the CDR3: TGTGCCAGCAGCGTAGGTAGGGAACCAGGCACTGAAGCTTTCTTT.

V usage is TRBV28 and J usage is TRBJ2-3; D possibly uses TRBD1 or TRBD2 (7 bases each). Germline V gives CDR1 MDHEN, CDR2 SYDVKM. This CDR3 is built from 17 residues. V dropped 5 bases and J dropped 3 bases, with 21 bases sitting between them. The CDR3 spells CASSARGRGLWTDTQYF. In nucleotides, the CDR3 is TGTGCCAGCAGTGCCCGTGGGAGGGGGCTGTGGACAGATACGCAGTATTTT.

The chain uses TRBV5-6 and TRBJ1-5, with D possibly being TRBD1 (6 bases). There are 13 residues in the CDR3. Trimming left V 6 bases short and J 2 bases short, with 9 bases between. The germline CDR1 and CDR2 sequences are SGHDT and YYEEEE. In DNA form, the CDR3 reads TGTGCCAGCAAGAGACAGGGCAATCAGCCCCAGCATTTT. This encodes CASKRQGNQPQHF.

This chain links TRBV5-1 with TRBJ1-5; D may be TRBD1 (5 bases). Germline-derived CDR1 and CDR2 are SGHRS and YFSETQ. The V and J ends lost 1 base and 3 bases respectively, with 11 bases between them. The CDR3 loop spans 15 amino acids. CDR3 protein: CASSLQGRDNQPQHF. CDR3 nucleotides: TGCGCCAGCAGCTTGCAGGGAAGGGACAATCAGCCCCAGCATTTT.

This chain uses TRBV18 with TRBJ2-1; 13 bases match TRBD2. The CDR3 is 16 amino acids. Looked up from germline, CDR1 is KGHSH and CDR2 is LQKENI. V shed 2 bases and J 7 bases; nucleotides not matched to a gene: 5. The CDR3 region is CASSPILAGGRNEQFF. The CDR3 DNA is TGTGCCAGCTCACCAATACTAGCGGGAGGGAGGAATGAGCAGTTCTTC. The variable domain in full, completed from reference TRBV18 and TRBJ2-1, reads NAGVMQNPRHLVRRRGQEARLRCSPMKGHSHVYWYRQLPEEGLKFMVYLQKENIIDESGMPKERFSAEFPKEGPSILRIQQVVRGDSAAYFCASSPILAGGRNEQFFGPGTRLTVL.

The chain couples TRBV6-5 to TRBJ2-7; a possible D gene is TRBD1 (5 bases). V shed 6 bases and J shed 5 bases, with 17 bases lying between them. The V gene's germline CDR1 is MNHEY and CDR2 SVGAGI. The CDR3 length is 14 residues. DNA of the CDR3: TGTGCCAGCAGCCTTAGGGGCAGGGTCAACGAGCAGTACTTC. Translating gives CASSLRGRVNEQYF.

Regarding this clone: The germline gene is not matched at one end of the junction; a read error may be the cause. The chain couples TRBV5-1 to TRBJ2-7, with 8 bases lining up with TRBD2. Germline V gene data show CDR1 as SGHRS and CDR2 as YFSETQ. This CDR3 spans 13 amino acids. CDR3 DNA: TGCGCCAGCAGCTTGGCGATAAGCGGGAGTTACGAGTTC. This encodes CASSLAISGSYEF.

The CDR3 region has the DNA TGTGCCAGCATGAAGGGGGTGGTGGCAGATACGCAGTATTTT. It codes for CASMKGVVADTQYF. V usage is TRBV6-5 and J usage is TRBJ2-3, with D perhaps matching TRBD1 (6 bases). The CDR3 contains 14 residues. The germline gives CDR1 MNHEY, CDR2 SVGAGI. Trimming left V 7 bases short and J 4 bases short, with 15 bases between.

The CDR3 region has the DNA TGCAGCGTTGACGGTCTAGCGGGTGGTCACAATGAGCAGTTCTTC. This gives the protein CSVDGLAGGHNEQFF. The chain links TRBV29-1 to TRBJ2-1, with TRBD2 matching over 8 bases. Germline V gene lookup returns CDR1 SQVTM and CDR2 ANQGSEA. There are 15 residues in the CDR3. After removal of 3 bases from V and 5 bases from J, the junction contained 9 bases not matched to a gene.

This rearrangement joins TRBV5-6 to TRBJ1-2; D is ambiguous. Germline CDR1 and CDR2: SGHDT and YYEEEE. Trimming pared 0 bases from V and 4 bases from J, leaving 10 bases between. The CDR3 length is 14 residues. This CDR3 is CASSLDSRIYGYTF. In DNA form, the CDR3 reads TGTGCCAGCAGCTTGGACAGCAGAATCTATGGCTACACCTTC.

This sequence joins TRBV5-1 and TRBJ1-6; 8 bases agree with TRBD1. This CDR3 is built from 15 residues. The V and J ends lost 5 bases and 7 bases, in that order; junction bases with no gene match: 8. CDR1 and CDR2 (germline): SGHRS, YFSETQ. As DNA, the CDR3 is TGCGCCAGCAGTCCCCAGGACAGGGCGAATTCACCCCTCCACTTT. This codes for CASSPQDRANSPLHF.

The DNA for the CDR3 is TGTGCCAGCAGTTTGTTAAAATTTGTGGGGGCTAACTATGGCTACACCTTC. Translating it yields CASSLLKFVGANYGYTF. The J gene is TRBJ1-2, the V gene TRBV28; a weak D match, TRBD1 (5 bases). Germline CDR1 is MDHEN and CDR2 is SYDVKM. V gave up 3 bases and J gave up 0 bases, with 17 bases separating them. The CDR3 length is 17 residues.

This rearrangement joins TRBV27 to TRBJ2-3; D gene uncertain. The V gene's germline CDR1 is MNHEY and CDR2 SMNVEV (reference sequence). The length of the CDR3 is 13 residues. Trimming took 3 bases from V and 5 from J, leaving 9 bases between them. The CDR3 is CASSFDREDTQYF. In nucleotides, the CDR3 is TGTGCCAGCAGTTTCGACCGAGAAGATACGCAGTATTTT.

The chain recombines TRBV5-1 with TRBJ1-6; D is perhaps TRBD1 (6 bases). The CDR3 extends over 15 amino acids. CDR1 and CDR2 from the germline V gene are SGHRS and YFSETQ. V was trimmed by 1 base and J by 7 bases, leaving 12 bases between them. This CDR3 is CASSLWAGENSPLHF. DNA for the CDR3: TGCGCCAGCAGCTTGTGGGCAGGGGAAAATTCACCCCTCCACTTT.

The chain joins TRBV5-1 to TRBJ2-3, with D perhaps TRBD2 (6 bases). V shed 2 bases and J shed 4 bases, with 20 bases lying between them. This CDR3 has 17 amino acids. Germline-derived CDR1 and CDR2 are SGHRS and YFSETQ. In DNA, the CDR3 is TGCGCCAGCAGCTTCGGCGCGGGACTGTCGAATGCAGATACGCAGTATTTT. Translated: CASSFGAGLSNADTQYF.

V usage is TRBV6-1 and J usage is TRBJ2-1; the D is unclear. The length of the CDR3 is 15 residues. With 2 bases removed from V and 8 bases from J, the gap between germline ends came to 16 bases. In germline, CDR1 is MNHNS, CDR2 SASEGT. For the CDR3, the DNA is TGTGCCAGCAGTGAAAGAGTGTTAAGAGGCGATGAGCAGTTCTTC. It yields the protein CASSERVLRGDEQFF.

This chain links TRBV7-2 with TRBJ2-7; D ambiguous. The CDR3 contains 14 residues. V lost 2 bases and J 5 bases, leaving 13 bases between the germline ends. Germline-derived CDR1 and CDR2 are SGHTA and FQGNSA. CDR3 residues: CASSLKVGSHEQYF. The CDR3 DNA follows: TGTGCCAGCAGCTTAAAGGTTGGCAGCCACGAGCAGTACTTC.

The genes are TRBV3-1 (or the pseudogene TRBV3-2) and TRBJ1-3, with 9 bases aligning to TRBD1. Germline V gene lookup returns CDR1 LGHDT and CDR2 YNNKEL (reference sequence). This CDR3 contains 16 residues. J gave up 6 bases and V 0 bases, and 6 bases lay outside the gene matches. CDR3 loop: CASSQERGDRVNTIYF. The CDR3 DNA follows: TGTGCCAGCAGCCAAGAACGTGGGGACAGGGTAAACACCATATATTTT.

This rearrangement joins TRBV5-6 to TRBJ1-2; 7 nucleotides match TRBD1. CDR3 length: 15 amino acids. The V segment lost 1 base and the J segment 5 bases; nucleotides outside the gene matches: 8. The germline CDR1 and CDR2 sequences are SGHDT and YYEEEE. The CDR3 coding sequence is TGTGCCAGCAGCTTGTTCCGGGACAGCTATTATGGCTACACCTTC. Residues: CASSLFRDSYYGYTF. Combining the CDR3 with reference TRBV5-6 and TRBJ1-2 gives the whole variable domain DAGVTQSPTHLIKTRGQQVTLRCSPKSGHDTVSWYQQALGQGPQFIFQYYEEEERQRGNFPDRFSGHQFPNYSSELNVNALLLGDSALYLCASSLFRDSYYGYTFGSGTRLTVV.

The chain is built from TRBV2 and TRBJ2-1; TRBD2 agrees at 9 bases. CDR3 length: 20 residues. Germline-derived CDR1 and CDR2 are SNHLY and FYNNEI. The J segment lost 5 bases and the V segment lost 5 bases, leaving 22 bases of the junction unmatched. CDR3 protein: CASSLALEREAPRINNEQFF. Written as DNA, the CDR3 is TGTGCCAGCAGTCTAGCTCTAGAGCGGGAGGCTCCACGAATAAACAATGAGCAGTTCTTC. The entire variable domain, with the rest obtained from reference TRBV2 and TRBJ2-1, is as follows: EPEVTQTPSHQVTQMGQEVILRCVPISNHLYFYWYRQILGQKVEFLVSFYNNEISEKSEIFDDQFSVERPDGSNFTLKIRSTKLEDSAMYFCASSLALEREAPRINNEQFFGPGTRLTVL.

This clone was seen just once. The rearrangement joins TRBV12-3 or TRBV12-4 to TRBJ1-1; no clear D. This CDR3 has 12 amino acids. Trimming removed 3 bases at V and 7 bases at J, with 9 bases between. As DNA, the CDR3 is TGTGCCAGCAGTTTTAACAGCGGTGAAGCTTTCTTT. Its translation is CASSFNSGEAFF.

Notes on this clone: The junction departs from the called germline gene at one end, perhaps through a read error. The V and J genes are TRBV9 and TRBJ2-5; the match to TRBD1 covers 7 bases. The germline gives CDR1 SGDLS, CDR2 YYNGEE. The CDR3 has 14 amino acids. This CDR3 reads CASSGAGQVQVQDF. CDR3 nucleotides: TGTGCCAGCAGCGGAGCCGGACAGGTTCAGGTCCAAGACTTC.